This entry describes one T cell receptor (beta chain). Its antigen is currently not known. Base qualities are not recorded, but no much larger clone differs from it by a single base. The immunoSEQ Assay, a bias-controlled multiplex PCR, was used to amplify TCRbeta CDR3 regions from genomic DNA. In the source study's methods: Within the assay, amplification of reference gene primers was used to estimate how many nucleated cells each sample contained. To quantify the absolute abundance of each unique TCRbeta CDR3 rearrangement, sequence reads were collapsed and filtered. For each sample, productive Simpson clonality was calculated as the square root of Simpson's diversity index across productive rearrangements. Here the immuneACCESS table is served through TCRdb, limited to in-frame sequences with V and J called. Missing clones are a known gap in these copies; in checked studies unresolved V genes cover under half, and the rest lacks a known reason. That table supplies the V and J calls and clone size; D and trimming were determined from the DNA. The sample records hundreds of thousands of clones, roughly 89% of which are singletons. More than 3% of the sample goes to the ten largest clones.

This entry comes from a study of blood T cell repertoires in COVID-19 (dated by TCRdb to between 2020 and 2021). Regarding the complete study: The collaborator samples originated in the United States, Italy and Spain and spanned the acute and convalescent phases of COVID-19. The material from the prospective study consisted of cDNA or gDNA derived from T cells, B-cell-depleted T cells, or PBMCs. Subjects who had been exposed to COVID-19, were actively infected with it, or had recovered from it provided the deeply sampled blood TCRbeta repertoires that made up the dataset. The repertoires were released in a freely available public database meant as a resource for research on the immune response to SARS-CoV-2. Samples came from the ongoing ImmuneRACE study (first 160 participants) plus 1,254 subjects from 6 global collaborators. Nearly every sample came with metadata listing a de-identified subject ID, COVID-19 status, age in years and sex. Where HLA class I and class II types were available, the types were taken from metadata supplied by the sample provider, not from assay-based typing.

Study-level results and caveats: Clinical and demographic metadata were provided uncurated, with the amount varying by source and participant.

A second Seattle source provided samples from volunteer blood donors who had recovered from COVID-19. The collaborating institutions used their own protocols to collect whole blood in K2EDTA tubes. For TCRbeta analysis, collaborator samples were shipped as frozen whole blood, as isolated PBMCs, or as DNA extracted from either sample type. V loses 4 bases, J loses 6 bases, and the germline ends lie 17 bases apart. The germline V gene (reference sequence) sets CDR1 to SGHNT and CDR2 to YYREEE. Spanning cysteine to phenylalanine, the CDR3 consists of 15 amino acids. Only the CDR3 region is kept as DNA, spanning 45 bases read in frame from base 1.

The TCR comes from a woman aged 18-29 years who had recovered from COVID-19. The chain links TRBV5-4 with TRBJ2-1; the D gene is possibly TRBD1, with 6 bases matching. Sample: peripheral blood. The DNA reads as follows: TGTGCCAGCAGCGTTGACAGGATTAACACCAATGAGCAGTTCTTC. Translated, it reads CASSVDRINTNEQFF.